These 18 T cell receptor beta chains were all obtained from the same sample, sequenced in a study of spatial heterogeneity in lung cancer. A single record per CDR3 protein comes from TCRdb applying MiXCR to the 5' RACE reads. This table holds just over 75,000 distinct CDR3 sequences, approximately 8% found once. Sample time point: sample taken at primary tumor resection. This specimen consisted of PBMCs, obtained at surgery. These receptors were taken from a male donor with early-stage non-small cell lung cancer.

The chain carries TRBV6-2 or TRBV6-3 and TRBJ2-1; 7 bases map to TRBD1. V lost 10 bases to trimming and J lost 8 bases; unmatched junction nucleotides: 8. Germline-derived CDR1 and CDR2 are MNHEY and SVGEGT. This CDR3 has 12 amino acids. The DNA of the CDR3 is TGTGCCACCTCGACAGGGTACGATGAGCAGTTCTTC. Translating it yields CATSTGYDEQFF.

This clonotype appeared a few times. The chain recombines TRBV7-2 with TRBJ2-7, with TRBD1 matching 12 bases. The germline V gene has CDR1 SGHTA and CDR2 FQGNSA. This CDR3 comprises 14 residues. Unmatched junction bases numbered 3, after V lost 8 bases and J lost 1 base. CDR3 sequence: CASGTGGLSYEQYF. The CDR3 DNA reads TGTGCCAGCGGGACAGGGGGCCTTTCCTACGAGCAGTACTTC.

This clonotype has just a few counts. The chain combines TRBV7-9 with TRBJ1-1; maybe TRBD1 (6 bases). V dropped 1 base and J dropped 12 bases, with 18 bases sitting between them. The CDR3 length is 14 residues. CDR1 and CDR2 from the germline V gene are SEHNR and FQNEAQ (reference sequence). Here the CDR3 reads CASSLDGGETKPFF. Here the CDR3 DNA reads TGTGCCAGCAGCTTAGACGGGGGCGAGACGAAGCCTTTCTTT.

This clonotype came up many times. This chain connects TRBV25-1 to TRBJ1-1; the D gene is possibly TRBD1 (5 bases). With 6 bases removed from V and 2 bases from J, the gap between germline ends came to 13 bases. The CDR3 runs to 14 residues. Germline V gives CDR1 MGHDK, CDR2 SYGVNS. DNA of the CDR3: TGTGCCAGCAGGGGACTAGGAGCCAACACTGAAGCTTTCTTT. It codes for CASRGLGANTEAFF. Based on the CDR3 plus reference TRBV25-1 and TRBJ1-1, the full variable domain is EADIYQTPRYLVIGTGKKITLECSQTMGHDKMYWYQQDPGMELHLIHYSYGVNSTEKGDLSSESTVSRIRTEHFPLTLESARPSHTSQYLCASRGLGANTEAFFGQGTRLTVV.

The table lists this clonotype with a few counts. V usage is TRBV12-5 and J usage is TRBJ2-2; the match to TRBD1 covers 9 bases. Germline V gene lookup returns CDR1 LGHNT and CDR2 FRNRAP. V trimming: 5 bases; J trimming: 7 bases; junction bases outside the gene matches: 8. The CDR3 is 15 residues long. CDR3 amino acids: CASGPRTGDIGELFF. CDR3 in DNA: TGTGCTAGTGGTCCCCGGACAGGGGATATCGGGGAGCTGTTTTTT.

This clonotype has at least ten counts. The chain employs TRBV14 and TRBJ1-6; 7 bases line up with TRBD1. The V gene end was trimmed by 1 base and the J gene end by 8 bases; junction bases not matched to a gene: 2. The germline CDR1 and CDR2 sequences are SGHDN and FVKESK. CDR3 length: 14 residues. This CDR3 reads CASSQGQGYSPLHF. The DNA for the CDR3 is TGTGCCAGCAGCCAAGGACAGGGCTATTCACCCCTCCACTTT.

This clonotype was seen repeatedly, ten times or more. The J gene is TRBJ1-1, the V gene TRBV29-1; tentatively, D is TRBD1 (5 bases). Germline V gene sequence: CDR1 SQVTM, CDR2 ANQGSEA. The CDR3 has 15 amino acids. The V and J ends lost 7 bases and 2 bases respectively, with 20 bases between them. The CDR3 bases are TGCAGCGCTAAGGGGTCCGGTGAAGGCAACACTGAAGCTTTCTTT. This sequence encodes CSAKGSGEGNTEAFF. Full variable domain (outside the CDR3, taken from reference TRBV29-1 and TRBJ1-1): SAVISQKPSRDICQRGTSLTIQCQVDSQVTMMFWYRQQPGQSLTLIATANQGSEATYESGFVIDKFPISRPNLTFSTLTVSNMSPEDSSIYLCSAKGSGEGNTEAFFGQGTRLTVV.

In its sample, this clonotype was seen many times. The CDR3 DNA sequence: TGTGCCAGCAGTTACTCTGGCTATCAGCCCCAGCATTTT. Translating it yields CASSYSGYQPQHF. The chain couples TRBV6-2 or TRBV6-3 to TRBJ1-5; D remains ambiguous. Trimming pared 0 bases from V and 5 bases from J, leaving 5 bases between. Per germline, CDR1 MNHEY and CDR2 SVGEGT. The CDR3 loop spans 13 amino acids.

This clonotype was recorded many times. V and J are TRBV5-1 and TRBJ1-1; tentative D call: TRBD1 (6 bases). Germline V gene lookup returns CDR1 SGHRS and CDR2 YFSETQ. There are 15 residues in the CDR3. The V gene lost 0 bases and the J gene lost 5 bases, with 14 bases spanning the gap. CDR3 DNA sequence: TGCGCCAGCAGCTTGGCGGGGGGCGCAGTAACTGAAGCTTTCTTT. Translated: CASSLAGGAVTEAFF.

There are many counts of this clonotype. The chain is built from TRBV29-1 and TRBJ2-1; 16 bases align to TRBD2. Germline-derived CDR1 and CDR2 are SQVTM and ANQGSEA. The junction had 5 bases not matched to a gene; V was cut back by 1 base and J by 2 bases. The CDR3 spans 18 residues. CDR3 nucleotides: TGCAGCGTTGAAGCGGGACTAGCGGGAGGGATAGCCTACAATGAGCAGTTCTTC. It encodes CSVEAGLAGGIAYNEQFF.

This chain connects TRBV6-2 or TRBV6-3 to TRBJ2-7; possibly TRBD1 for D (6 bases). Germline V lookup: CDR1 MNHEY, CDR2 SVGEGT. This CDR3 has 15 amino acids. The V and J ends lost 0 bases and 2 bases respectively, with 11 bases between them. CDR3 sequence reads: CASSYSQGSTYEQYF. CDR3 in DNA: TGTGCCAGCAGTTACTCACAGGGCTCGACCTACGAGCAGTACTTC.

This clonotype was recorded at least ten times. CDR3 nucleotide sequence: TGTGCCACCAGCAGAAATTACAATGAGCAGTTCTTC. Encoded protein: CATSRNYNEQFF. The V call is TRBV15, the J call TRBJ2-1, with D unclear. V was cut by 2 bases and J by 4 bases, with 3 bases left in between. CDR1 and CDR2 (germline): LNHNV, YYDKDF (reference sequence). The CDR3 sequence is 12 residues long.

This clonotype was detected many times. This sequence joins TRBV6-2 or TRBV6-3 and TRBJ2-7, with D possibly being TRBD1 (6 bases). The V gene lost 7 bases and the J gene lost 5 bases, with 21 bases spanning the gap. Germline-derived CDR1 and CDR2 are MNHEY and SVGEGT. CDR3 length: 15 amino acids. CDR3 region: CASKFGVRQADEQYF. CDR3 sequence (DNA): TGTGCCAGCAAGTTCGGGGTTCGACAGGCCGACGAGCAGTACTTC.

This clonotype was seen only a few times. The genes are TRBV5-1 and TRBJ2-7; 9 bases line up with TRBD2. Germline V CDR1 and CDR2: SGHRS, YFSETQ. V shed 4 bases, J shed 4 bases, and the junction held 9 bases outside the gene matches. This CDR3 has 15 amino acids. CDR3 residues: CASSRQLAGRYEQYF. As DNA, the CDR3 is TGCGCCAGCAGCCGCCAACTAGCGGGCAGATACGAGCAGTACTTC. Using reference TRBV5-1 and TRBJ2-7 for the parts outside the CDR3, the full variable domain is KAGVTQTPRYLIKTRGQQVTLSCSPISGHRSVSWYQQTPGQGLQFLFEYFSETQRNKGNFPGRFSGRQFSNSRSEMNVSTLELGDSALYLCASSRQLAGRYEQYFGPGTRLTVT.

This clonotype was seen more than once but under ten times. The chain employs TRBV30 and TRBJ2-1; D not certain. Germline CDR1 reads GTSNPN; CDR2 reads SVGIG (reference sequence). This CDR3 has 12 amino acids. Trimming cost V 4 bases and J 8 bases, with 12 bases left between them. CDR3 in amino acids: CAWIKPTDEQFF. The CDR3, as DNA: TGTGCCTGGATAAAACCGACTGATGAGCAGTTCTTC.

This clonotype was seen at least ten times. The chain couples TRBV5-4 to TRBJ2-7; TRBD2 matches at 7 bases. This CDR3 has 16 amino acids. V dropped 5 bases and J dropped 6; count of bases not matched to a gene: 17. In germline, CDR1 is SGHNT, CDR2 YYREEE (reference sequence). CDR3 in DNA: TGTGCCAGCAGACCCGGACAAAGCGGGATCCCCTCCGAGCAGTACTTC. This gives the protein CASRPGQSGIPSEQYF. Together with reference TRBV5-4 and TRBJ2-7, the CDR3 gives the full variable domain: ETGVTQSPTHLIKTRGQQVTLRCSSQSGHNTVSWYQQALGQGPQFIFQYYREEENGRGNFPPRFSGLQFPNYSSELNVNALELDDSALYLCASRPGQSGIPSEQYFGPGTRLTVT.

This clonotype turned up a few times. The CDR3 spells CASSEGGQEAFF. CDR3 in DNA: TGTGCCAGCAGTGAGGGGGGTCAGGAAGCTTTCTTT. J is TRBJ1-1 and V is TRBV25-1, with D possibly being TRBD1 (5 bases). V gave up 3 bases and J gave up 8 bases, with 10 bases separating them. Germline V gives CDR1 MGHDK, CDR2 SYGVNS. This CDR3 has 12 residues.

The CDR3 DNA reads as TGCAGTGCTAGGACAGGGTATCAGCCCCAGCATTTT. This sequence encodes CSARTGYQPQHF. This chain connects TRBV20-1 to TRBJ1-5; 7 bases are a match to TRBD1. V lost 3 bases to trimming and J lost 5 bases; unmatched junction nucleotides: 1. Germline V CDR1 and CDR2: DFQATT, SNEGSKA (reference sequence). This CDR3 has 12 amino acids.